The clone carrying this TCR beta chain was detected only once. Stated treatment: about 20 received Ad26.COV2.S at low or high dose, single or two shots; about 5 received placebo; per-sample allocation not given. At day 63 after the first vaccine or placebo injection, samples were drawn. The CDR3 has 13 residues. V gave up 6 bases and J gave up 4 bases, with 7 bases separating them. Germline V gene sequence: CDR1 MDHEN, CDR2 SYDVKM. This specimen belongs to a study of Ad26.COV2.S vaccination and SARS-CoV-2 variants. TCRdb's table, derived via immunoSEQ multiplex PCR, lists solely in-frame clones and lacks some. The sample consists of 380,000 or so clones, approximately 90% of them appearing once.

This clonotype originated in a person between 18 and 65 years old who received the Ad26.COV2.S COVID-19 vaccine or a placebo. The source material was peripheral blood, sampled in a trial of Ad26.COV2.S vaccine versus placebo. The chain recombines TRBV28 with TRBJ2-6, with D unclear. CDR3 protein: CASRQTGANVLTF. CDR3 DNA sequence: TGTGCCAGCAGACAGACCGGGGCCAACGTCCTGACTTTC.